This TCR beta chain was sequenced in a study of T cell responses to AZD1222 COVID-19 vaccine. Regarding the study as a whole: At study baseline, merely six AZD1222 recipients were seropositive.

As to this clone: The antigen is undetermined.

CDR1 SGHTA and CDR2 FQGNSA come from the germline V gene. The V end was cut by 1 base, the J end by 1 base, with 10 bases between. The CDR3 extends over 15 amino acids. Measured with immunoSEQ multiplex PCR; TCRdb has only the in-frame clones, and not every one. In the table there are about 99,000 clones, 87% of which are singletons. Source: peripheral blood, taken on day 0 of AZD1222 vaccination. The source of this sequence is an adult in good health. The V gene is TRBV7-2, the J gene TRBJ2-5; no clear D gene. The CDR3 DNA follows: TGTGCCAGCAGCTTAGTCGACCGAAGCCAAGAGACCCAGTACTTC. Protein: CASSLVDRSQETQYF.